This T cell receptor beta chain was profiled in a study of PD-L1 blockade in urothelial cancer. Overall study context: Prior regimens of chemotherapy numbered 0 to 3 per patient. Overall study findings and caveats: Tumor-associated blood clones were expanded more by durable-benefit patients at 3 weeks.

The protocol was immunoSEQ multiplex PCR, while the TCRdb copy is restricted to in-frame clones and leaves out a portion. This sample has about 74,000 clones, with roughly 90% found just once. With respect to this clone: The antigen is undetermined.

Indicated time point: pretreatment peripheral blood. Trimming took off 1 base at V and 3 bases at J, with 6 bases between the two ends. CDR1 is SNHLY, CDR2 FYNNEI, per germline. The CDR3 contains 13 residues. The sequence was obtained from a man in his sixties or seventies with urothelial cancer. The V gene is TRBV2, the J gene TRBJ1-1; possibly TRBD1 for D (5 bases). Sequencing used PBMCs, obtained around atezolizumab (anti-PD-L1) treatment. The CDR3 spells CASSEVRDTEAFF. CDR3 DNA: TGTGCCAGCAGTGAAGTCAGGGACACTGAAGCTTTCTTT.